This entry describes one T cell receptor beta chain. The antigen is undetermined. Indicated treatment: some 20 received Ad26.COV2.S at low or high dose, single or two shots; roughly five received placebo; per-sample allocation not given. Samples were taken on day 63 after the first vaccine or placebo injection. Recruitment in Boston yielded a donor of adult age, 18-55 years. The record originates from a study of Ad26.COV2.S vaccination and SARS-CoV-2 variants. Overall study results and limits: Vaccinated and placebo-treated recipients had similar non-spike TCR breadth. Vaccine recipients showed a spike-specific TCR breadth that was higher than in placebo recipients. Possible underestimation of total T cell responses by the TCR breadth and depth analyses was noted.

CDR1 is SGHRS and CDR2 is YFSETQ in the germline V gene. V lost 0 bases to trimming and J lost 6 bases, with 15 bases between them. The CDR3 runs to 15 residues. This table comes from immunoSEQ multiplex PCR, and its TCRdb copy is limited to in-frame clones, with some not included. The sample has about 370,000 clones, around nine tenths seen once; the top ten hold around 2%. The sample in question was peripheral blood, obtained in a trial of Ad26.COV2.S vaccine versus placebo. This chain uses TRBV5-1 with TRBJ1-1; tentatively, D is TRBD1 (6 bases). The TCR originated in a person aged 18-60 years who received the Ad26.COV2.S COVID-19 vaccine or a placebo. In nucleotides, the CDR3 is TGCGCCAGCAGCTTGGACGGACAGAGTTTCGCTGAAGCTTTCTTT. Translating gives CASSLDGQSFAEAFF.